The subject of this entry is one T cell receptor (beta chain). The data belong to a study of blood T cell repertoires in COVID-19. Only in-frame clones appear in the TCRdb table, and some are missing; sequencing was by immunoSEQ multiplex PCR. The sample holds more than 95,000 clones, roughly 81% seen once. The CDR3 length is 17 residues. With 3 bases clipped from V and 3 bases from J, the junction kept 10 bases outside the gene matches. Germline V CDR1 and CDR2: LNHDA, SQIVND (reference sequence). V and J are TRBV19 and TRBJ2-7; 11 positions match TRBD1. This receptor was identified in a woman in her 70s with acute or convalescent COVID-19. Sequencing used peripheral blood. CDR3 sequence (DNA): TGTGCCAGTAGTATCGGTCCCCAGGGACAGGGGGTCTACGAGCAGTACTTC. Its protein product is CASSIGPQGQGVYEQYF.